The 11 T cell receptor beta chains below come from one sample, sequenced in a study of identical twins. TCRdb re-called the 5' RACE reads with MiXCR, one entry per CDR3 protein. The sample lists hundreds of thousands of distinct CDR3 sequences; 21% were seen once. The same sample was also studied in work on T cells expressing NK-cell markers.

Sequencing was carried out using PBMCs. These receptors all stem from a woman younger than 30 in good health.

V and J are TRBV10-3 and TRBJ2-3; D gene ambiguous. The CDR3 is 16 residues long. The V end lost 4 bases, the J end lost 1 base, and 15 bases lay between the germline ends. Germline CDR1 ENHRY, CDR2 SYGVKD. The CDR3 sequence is CAISGSPMSGTDTQYF. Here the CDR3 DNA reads TGTGCCATCAGTGGTTCTCCGATGTCGGGCACAGATACGCAGTATTTT.

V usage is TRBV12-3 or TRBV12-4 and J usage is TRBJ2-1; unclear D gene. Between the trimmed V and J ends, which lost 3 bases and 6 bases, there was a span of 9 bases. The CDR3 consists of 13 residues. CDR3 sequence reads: CASSFMSSNEQFF. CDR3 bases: TGTGCCAGCAGTTTTATGTCTTCCAATGAGCAGTTCTTC.

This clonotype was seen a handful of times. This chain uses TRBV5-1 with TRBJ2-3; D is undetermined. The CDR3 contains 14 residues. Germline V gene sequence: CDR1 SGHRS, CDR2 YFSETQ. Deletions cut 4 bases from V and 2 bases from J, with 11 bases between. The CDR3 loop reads CASSKTAFTDTQYF. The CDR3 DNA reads TGCGCCAGCAGCAAGACTGCCTTCACAGATACGCAGTATTTT.

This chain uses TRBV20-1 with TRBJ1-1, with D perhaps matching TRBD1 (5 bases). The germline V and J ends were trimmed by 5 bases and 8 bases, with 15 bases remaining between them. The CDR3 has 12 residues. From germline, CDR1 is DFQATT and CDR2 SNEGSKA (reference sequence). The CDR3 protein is CSADSDRSEAFF. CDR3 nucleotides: TGCAGTGCTGACTCAGACAGATCGGAAGCTTTCTTT.

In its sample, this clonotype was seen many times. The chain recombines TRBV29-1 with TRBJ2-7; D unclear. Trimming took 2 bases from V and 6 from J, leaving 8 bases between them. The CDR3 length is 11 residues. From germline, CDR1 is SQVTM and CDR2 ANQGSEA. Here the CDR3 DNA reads TGCAGCGTTGAATCTCCGAGCGAGCAGTACTTC. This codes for CSVESPSEQYF.

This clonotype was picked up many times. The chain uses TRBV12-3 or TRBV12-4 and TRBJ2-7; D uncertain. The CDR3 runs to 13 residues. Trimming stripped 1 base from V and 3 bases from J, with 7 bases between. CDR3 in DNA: TGTGCCAGCAGTTTAGGCGGAAGCTACGAGCAGTACTTC. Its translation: CASSLGGSYEQYF.

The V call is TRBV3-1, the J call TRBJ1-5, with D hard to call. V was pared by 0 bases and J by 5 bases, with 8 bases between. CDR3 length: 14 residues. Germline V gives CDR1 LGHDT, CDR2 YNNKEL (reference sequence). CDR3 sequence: CASSQEFRDQPQHF. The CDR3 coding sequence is TGTGCCAGCAGCCAAGAGTTTAGAGATCAGCCCCAGCATTTT.

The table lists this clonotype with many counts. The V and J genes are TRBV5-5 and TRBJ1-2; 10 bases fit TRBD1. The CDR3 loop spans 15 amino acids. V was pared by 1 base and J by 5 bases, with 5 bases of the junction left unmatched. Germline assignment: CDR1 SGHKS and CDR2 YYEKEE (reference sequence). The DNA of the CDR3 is TGTGCCAGCAGCTTGATCTCGGGACAGGGGTATGGCTACACCTTC. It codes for CASSLISGQGYGYTF.

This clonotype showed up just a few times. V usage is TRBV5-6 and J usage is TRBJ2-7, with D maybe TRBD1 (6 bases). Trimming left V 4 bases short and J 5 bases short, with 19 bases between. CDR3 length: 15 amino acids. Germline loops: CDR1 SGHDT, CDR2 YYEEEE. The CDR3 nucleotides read TGTGCCAGCAGCCCTTACCGGGACACGTACCACGAGCAGTACTTC. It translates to CASSPYRDTYHEQYF.

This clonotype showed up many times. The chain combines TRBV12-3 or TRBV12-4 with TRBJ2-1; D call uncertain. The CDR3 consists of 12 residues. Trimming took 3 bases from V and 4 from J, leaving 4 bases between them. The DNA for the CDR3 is TGTGCCAGCAGTTTTTCTTACAATGAGCAGTTCTTC. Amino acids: CASSFSYNEQFF.

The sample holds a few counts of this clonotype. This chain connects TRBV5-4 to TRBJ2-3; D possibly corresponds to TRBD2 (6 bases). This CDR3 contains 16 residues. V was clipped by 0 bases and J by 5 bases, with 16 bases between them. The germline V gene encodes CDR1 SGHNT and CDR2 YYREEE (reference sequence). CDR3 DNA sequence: TGTGCCAGCAGCTTGGCCTCGGGGGTCGGTGGAGATACGCAGTATTTT. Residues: CASSLASGVGGDTQYF.